This T cell receptor beta chain came from a study of cytomegalovirus exposure and HLA in healthy donors. Amplification used 60 Vbeta primers and 13 Jbeta primers. Produced via immunoSEQ multiplex PCR; TCRdb's table is partial and in-frame only. The sample contains fewer than 120,000 clones, approximately 84% of which appear only once. In the case of this clone: Its specificity is unknown.

Whole-study results and caveats: Within a later analysis, the majority of CMV-associated TCR beta chains appeared HLA-restricted. According to a later analysis, donors in an Asian-associated ancestry cluster reportedly had fewer N-insertions than the roughly 670-donor mean. The productive fraction for most TCR beta V segments was about 87% or about 30% in an earlier analysis.

The V end was cut by 5 bases, the J end by 3 bases, with 16 bases between. The CDR3 covers 15 residues. This TCR was sampled from a man aged 40-55 years in good health and CMV-seronegative. The rearrangement links TRBV23-1 to TRBJ1-2; no definite D call. TRBV23-1 is an ORF, and what it does is uncertain. The sequenced sample was PBMCs. CDR3 sequence (DNA): TGCGCCAGCAGTAACTATGCGTCCCTATACTATGGCTACACCTTC. This translates into CASSNYASLYYGYTF.